This T cell receptor beta chain was found in a study of CD4 T cells in relation to SARS-CoV-2 and coronaviruses. Study-level points and caveats: No crossreactivity against non-spike viral proteins was tested here.

Profiled with immunoSEQ multiplex PCR; TCRdb holds only in-frame clones, not every one. The sample lists roughly 71,000 clones; more than 75% were seen once. The V and J ends lost 5 bases and 4 bases, in that order; junction bases with no gene match: 2. This CDR3 is 13 amino acids long. CD4+ T cells from unexposed donors were obtained before the COVID-19 pandemic (2011-2018). On this clone: Its antigen is not identified.

The source material was memory CD4+ T cells from PBMCs. This clonotype was obtained from a human donor in good health. This rearrangement joins TRBV12-3 or TRBV12-4 to TRBJ1-1; 9 bases align to TRBD1. CDR3 coding DNA: TGTGCCAGCAGTACACAGGGGGCCACTGAAGCTTTCTTT. It specifies CASSTQGATEAFF.